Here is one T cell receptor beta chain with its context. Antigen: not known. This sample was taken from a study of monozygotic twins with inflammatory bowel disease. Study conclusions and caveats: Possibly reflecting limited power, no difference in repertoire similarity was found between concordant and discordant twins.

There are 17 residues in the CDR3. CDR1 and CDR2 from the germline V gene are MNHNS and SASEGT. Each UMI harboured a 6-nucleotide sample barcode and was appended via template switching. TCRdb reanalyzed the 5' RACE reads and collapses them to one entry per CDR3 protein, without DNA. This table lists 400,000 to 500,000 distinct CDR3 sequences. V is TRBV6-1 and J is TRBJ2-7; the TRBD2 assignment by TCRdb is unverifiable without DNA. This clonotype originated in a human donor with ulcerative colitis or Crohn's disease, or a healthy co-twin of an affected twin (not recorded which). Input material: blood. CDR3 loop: CASSDRFGTSGRTVSGF.